This T cell receptor beta chain was recorded in a study of cytomegalovirus exposure and HLA in healthy donors. This CDR3 is built from 16 residues. After removal of 4 bases from V and 4 bases from J, the junction contained 10 bases not matched to a gene. Germline loops: CDR1 SGDLS, CDR2 YYNGEE. As concerns this clone: Its antigen remains unidentified.

Use of 60 Vbeta and 13 Jbeta primers characterized the PCR. Only in-frame clones appear in the TCRdb table, and some are missing; sequencing was by immunoSEQ multiplex PCR. This listing includes tens of thousands of clones. Study-wide findings and caveats: The study listed some 160 cytomegalovirus-associated TCR beta chains. There were some V segments, including TRBV6-2 and TRBV6-3, excluded as indistinguishable. A later analysis found common viral pathogens apparently linked to several of the most significant clusters. The authors later found TCR association rates varying by HLA locus, with DRB1 most and HLA-C fewest.

Source material: PBMCs. The clonotype originates from a man aged 45 to 65 in good health and CMV-seronegative. V is TRBV9 and J is TRBJ2-2; TRBD1 aligns across 7 bases. For the CDR3, the DNA is TGTGCCAGCAGCCCCCACGGGACAGCAATCACCGGGGAGCTGTTTTTT. This sequence encodes CASSPHGTAITGELFF.